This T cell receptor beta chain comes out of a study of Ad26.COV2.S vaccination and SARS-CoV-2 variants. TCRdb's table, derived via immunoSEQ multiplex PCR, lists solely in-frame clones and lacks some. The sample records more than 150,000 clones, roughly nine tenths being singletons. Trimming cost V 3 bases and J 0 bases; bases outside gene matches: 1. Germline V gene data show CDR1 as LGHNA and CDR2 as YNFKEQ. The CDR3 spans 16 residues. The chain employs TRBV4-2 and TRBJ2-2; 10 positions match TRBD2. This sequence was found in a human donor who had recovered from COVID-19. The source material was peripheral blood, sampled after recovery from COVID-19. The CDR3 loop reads CASSHGTSANTGELFF. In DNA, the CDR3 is TGTGCCAGCAGCCATGGGACTAGCGCGAACACCGGGGAGCTGTTTTTT.